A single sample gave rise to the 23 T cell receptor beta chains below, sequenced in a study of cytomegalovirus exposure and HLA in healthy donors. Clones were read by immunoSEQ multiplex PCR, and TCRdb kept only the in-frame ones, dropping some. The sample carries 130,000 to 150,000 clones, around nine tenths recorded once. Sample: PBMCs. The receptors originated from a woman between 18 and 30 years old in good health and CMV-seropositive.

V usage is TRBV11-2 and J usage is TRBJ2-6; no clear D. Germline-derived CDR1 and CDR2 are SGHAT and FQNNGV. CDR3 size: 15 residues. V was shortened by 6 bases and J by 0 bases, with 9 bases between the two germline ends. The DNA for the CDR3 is TGTGCCAGCAGTCCCCAGGTCTCTGGGGCCAACGTCCTGACTTTC. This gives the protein CASSPQVSGANVLTF.

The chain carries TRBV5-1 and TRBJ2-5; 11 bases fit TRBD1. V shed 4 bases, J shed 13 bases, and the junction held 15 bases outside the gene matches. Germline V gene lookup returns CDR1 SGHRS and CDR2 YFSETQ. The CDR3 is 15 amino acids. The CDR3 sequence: CASSVTGTGGLPRYF. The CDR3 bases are TGCGCCAGCAGCGTAACCGGGACAGGGGGTCTACCAAGGTACTTC.

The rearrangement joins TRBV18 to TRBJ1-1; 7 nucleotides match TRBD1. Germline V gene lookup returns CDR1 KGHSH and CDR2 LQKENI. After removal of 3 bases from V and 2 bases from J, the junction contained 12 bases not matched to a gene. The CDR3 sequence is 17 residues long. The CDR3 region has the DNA TGTGCCAGCTCACCGTTCGCCGGGACAGCCATTAACACTGAAGCTTTCTTT. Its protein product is CASSPFAGTAINTEAFF.

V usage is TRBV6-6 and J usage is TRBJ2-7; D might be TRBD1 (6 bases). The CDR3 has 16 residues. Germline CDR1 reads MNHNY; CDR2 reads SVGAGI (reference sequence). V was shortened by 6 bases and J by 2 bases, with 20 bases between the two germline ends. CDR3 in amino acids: CASSHTRTDRTYEQYF. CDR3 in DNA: TGTGCCAGCAGCCACACCCGGACAGATCGTACCTACGAGCAGTACTTC.

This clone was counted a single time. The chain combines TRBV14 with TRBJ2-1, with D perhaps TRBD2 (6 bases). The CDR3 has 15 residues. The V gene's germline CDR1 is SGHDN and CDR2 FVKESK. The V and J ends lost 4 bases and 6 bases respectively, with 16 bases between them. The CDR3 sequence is CASSRSGGNSNEQFF. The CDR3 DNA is TGTGCCAGCAGCCGCTCTGGCGGGAATAGCAATGAGCAGTTCTTC.

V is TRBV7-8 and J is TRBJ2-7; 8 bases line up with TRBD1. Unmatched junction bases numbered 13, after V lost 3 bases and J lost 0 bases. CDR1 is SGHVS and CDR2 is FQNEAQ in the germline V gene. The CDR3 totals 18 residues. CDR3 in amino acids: CASSLDREVTPVSYEQYF. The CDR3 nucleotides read TGTGCCAGCAGCTTGGACAGGGAGGTTACTCCCGTCTCCTACGAGCAGTACTTC.

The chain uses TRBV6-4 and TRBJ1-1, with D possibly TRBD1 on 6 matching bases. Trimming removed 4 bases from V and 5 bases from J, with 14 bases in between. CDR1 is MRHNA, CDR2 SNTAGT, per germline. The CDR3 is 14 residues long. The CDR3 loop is CASSVDTGNTEAFF. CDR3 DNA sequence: TGTGCCAGCAGTGTGGATACAGGGAATACTGAAGCTTTCTTT.

This CDR3 reads CASSQDPLAGGAYEQYF. Written as DNA, the CDR3 is TGCGCCAGCAGCCAAGATCCCTTAGCGGGAGGCGCGTACGAGCAGTACTTC. The chain is built from TRBV4-1 and TRBJ2-7; 10 nucleotides match TRBD2. The CDR3 is made up of 17 amino acids. Germline assignment: CDR1 MGHRA and CDR2 YSYEKL. The ends lost 0 bases at V and 4 bases at J; junction bases unmatched: 9.

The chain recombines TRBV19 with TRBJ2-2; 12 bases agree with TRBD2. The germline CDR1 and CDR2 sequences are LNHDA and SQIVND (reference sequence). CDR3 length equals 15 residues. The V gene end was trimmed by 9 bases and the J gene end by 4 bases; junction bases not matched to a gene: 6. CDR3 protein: CASQRLAGATGELFF. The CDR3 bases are TGTGCCAGCCAGCGACTAGCGGGAGCCACCGGGGAGCTGTTTTTT.

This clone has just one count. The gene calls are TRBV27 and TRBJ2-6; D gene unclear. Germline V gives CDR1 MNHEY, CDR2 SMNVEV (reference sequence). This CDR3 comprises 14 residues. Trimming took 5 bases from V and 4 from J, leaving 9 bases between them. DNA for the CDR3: TGTGCCAGCAGTCCAGTGGTGGGGGCCAACGTCCTGACTTTC. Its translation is CASSPVVGANVLTF.

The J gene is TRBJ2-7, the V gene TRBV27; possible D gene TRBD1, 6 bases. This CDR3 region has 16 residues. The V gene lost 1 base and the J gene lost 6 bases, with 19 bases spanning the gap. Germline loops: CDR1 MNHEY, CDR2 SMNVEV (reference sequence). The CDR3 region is CASSLLLGQGSSEQYF. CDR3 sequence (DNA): TGTGCCAGCAGTTTATTGTTAGGGCAGGGGAGCTCCGAGCAGTACTTC.

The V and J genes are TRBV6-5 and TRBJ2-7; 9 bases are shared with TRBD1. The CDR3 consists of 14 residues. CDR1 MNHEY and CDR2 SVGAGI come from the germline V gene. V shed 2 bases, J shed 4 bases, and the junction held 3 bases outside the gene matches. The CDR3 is CASSYGDRVYEQYF. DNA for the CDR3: TGTGCCAGCAGTTACGGGGACAGGGTGTACGAGCAGTACTTC.

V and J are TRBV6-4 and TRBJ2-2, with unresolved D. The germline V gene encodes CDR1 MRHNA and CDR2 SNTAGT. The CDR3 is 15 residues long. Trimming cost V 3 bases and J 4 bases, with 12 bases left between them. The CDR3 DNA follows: TGTGCCAGCAGTGAAAGTAGAGCAGGCACCGGGGAGCTGTTTTTT. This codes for CASSESRAGTGELFF.

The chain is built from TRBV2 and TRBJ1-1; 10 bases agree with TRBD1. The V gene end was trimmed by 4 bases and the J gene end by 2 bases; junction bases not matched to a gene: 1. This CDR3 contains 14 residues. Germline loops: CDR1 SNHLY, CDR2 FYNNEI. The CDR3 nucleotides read TGTGCCAGCAGTGGGACAGGGGGTAACACTGAAGCTTTCTTT. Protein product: CASSGTGGNTEAFF.

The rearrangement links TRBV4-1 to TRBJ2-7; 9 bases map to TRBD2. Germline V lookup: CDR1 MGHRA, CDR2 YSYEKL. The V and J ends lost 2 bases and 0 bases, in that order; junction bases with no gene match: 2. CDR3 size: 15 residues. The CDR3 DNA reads TGCGCCAGCAGCCAAAGCGGGGGGTCCTCCTACGAGCAGTACTTC. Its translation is CASSQSGGSSYEQYF.

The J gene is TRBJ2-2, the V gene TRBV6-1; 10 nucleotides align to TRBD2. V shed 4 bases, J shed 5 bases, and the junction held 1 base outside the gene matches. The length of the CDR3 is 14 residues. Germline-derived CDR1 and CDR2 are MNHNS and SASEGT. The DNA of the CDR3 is TGTGCCAGCAGTGCGGGACTAGCGACCGGGGAGCTGTTTTTT. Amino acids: CASSAGLATGELFF.

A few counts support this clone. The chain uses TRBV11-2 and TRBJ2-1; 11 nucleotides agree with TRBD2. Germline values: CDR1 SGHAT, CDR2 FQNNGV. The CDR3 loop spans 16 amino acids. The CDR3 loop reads CATAPGLAASRQWQFF. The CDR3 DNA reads TGTGCAACAGCTCCGGGACTAGCGGCCTCTCGGCAATGGCAGTTCTTC.

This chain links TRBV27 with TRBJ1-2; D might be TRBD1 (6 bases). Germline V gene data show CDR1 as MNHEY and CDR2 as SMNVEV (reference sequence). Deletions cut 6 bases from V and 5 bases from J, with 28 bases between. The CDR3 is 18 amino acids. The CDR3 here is CASRTGGRGNRLEYGYTF. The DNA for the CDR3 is TGTGCCAGCAGGACTGGGGGGCGGGGGAACCGTTTGGAGTATGGCTACACCTTC.

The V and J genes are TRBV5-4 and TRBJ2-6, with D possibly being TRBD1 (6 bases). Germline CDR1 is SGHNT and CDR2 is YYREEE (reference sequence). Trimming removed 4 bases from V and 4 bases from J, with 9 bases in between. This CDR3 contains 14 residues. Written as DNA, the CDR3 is TGTGCCAGCAGCGGGGGCGCAGGGGCCAACGTCCTGACTTTC. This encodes CASSGGAGANVLTF.

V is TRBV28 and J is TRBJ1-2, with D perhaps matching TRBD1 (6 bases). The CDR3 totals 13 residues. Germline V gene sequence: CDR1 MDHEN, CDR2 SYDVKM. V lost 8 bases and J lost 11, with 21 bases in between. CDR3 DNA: TGTGCCAGCTTTACACAGGGAACTTCGGTTTACACCTTC. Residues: CASFTQGTSVYTF.

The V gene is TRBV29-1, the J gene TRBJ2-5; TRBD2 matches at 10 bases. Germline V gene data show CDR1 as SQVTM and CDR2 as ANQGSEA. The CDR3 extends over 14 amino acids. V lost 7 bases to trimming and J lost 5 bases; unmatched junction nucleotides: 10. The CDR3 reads CSAPIRLAGETQYF. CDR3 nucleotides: TGCAGCGCTCCCATCAGACTAGCGGGTGAGACCCAGTACTTC.

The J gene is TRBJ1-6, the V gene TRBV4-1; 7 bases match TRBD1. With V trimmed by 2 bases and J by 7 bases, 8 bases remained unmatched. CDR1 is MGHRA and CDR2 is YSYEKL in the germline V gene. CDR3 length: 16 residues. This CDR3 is CASSQRQGRINSPLHF. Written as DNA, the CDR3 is TGCGCCAGCAGCCAACGACAGGGCCGAATAAATTCACCCCTCCACTTT.

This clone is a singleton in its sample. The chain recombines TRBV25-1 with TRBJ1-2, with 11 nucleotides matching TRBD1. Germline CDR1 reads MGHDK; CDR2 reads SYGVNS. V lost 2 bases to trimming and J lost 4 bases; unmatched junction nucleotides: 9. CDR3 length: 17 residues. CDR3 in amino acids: CASSEPLRDRGSYGYTF. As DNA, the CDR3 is TGTGCCAGCAGTGAACCCCTCCGGGACAGGGGGTCCTATGGCTACACCTTC.